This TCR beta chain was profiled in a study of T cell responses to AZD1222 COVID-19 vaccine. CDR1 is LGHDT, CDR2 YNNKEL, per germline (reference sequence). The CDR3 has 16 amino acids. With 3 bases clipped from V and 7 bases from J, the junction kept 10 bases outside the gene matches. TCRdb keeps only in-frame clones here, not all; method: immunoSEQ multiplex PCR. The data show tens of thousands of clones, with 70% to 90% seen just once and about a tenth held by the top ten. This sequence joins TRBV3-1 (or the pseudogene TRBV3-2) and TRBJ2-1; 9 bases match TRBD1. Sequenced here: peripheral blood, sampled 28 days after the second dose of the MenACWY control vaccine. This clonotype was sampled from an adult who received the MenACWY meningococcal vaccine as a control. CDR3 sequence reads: CASSQAGTGIINEQFF. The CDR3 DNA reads TGTGCCAGCAGCCAGGCCGGGACAGGGATAATAAATGAGCAGTTCTTC.